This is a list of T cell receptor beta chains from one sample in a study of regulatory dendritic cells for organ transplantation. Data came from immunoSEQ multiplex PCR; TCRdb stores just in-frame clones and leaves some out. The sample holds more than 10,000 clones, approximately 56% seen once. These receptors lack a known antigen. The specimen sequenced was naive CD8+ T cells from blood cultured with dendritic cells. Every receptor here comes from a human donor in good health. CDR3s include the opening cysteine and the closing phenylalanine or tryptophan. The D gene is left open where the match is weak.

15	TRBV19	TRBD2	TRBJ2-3	CASSSTSGWTDTQYF	TGTGCCAGTAGTAGTACTAGCGGGTGGACAGATACGCAGTATTTT
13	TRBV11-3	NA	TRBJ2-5	CASSLPSEGSQDF	TGTGCCAGCAGCCTACCTTCGGAGGGCTCTCAGGACTTC
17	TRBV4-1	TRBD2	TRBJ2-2	CASSQGTSGGFTGELFF	TGCGCCAGCAGCCAGGGTACTAGCGGGGGGTTCACCGGGGAGCTGTTTTTT